These 10 T cell receptor beta chains were all obtained from the same sample, sequenced in a study of cytomegalovirus exposure and HLA in healthy donors. TCRdb's copy holds only in-frame clones and misses some; the assay was immunoSEQ multiplex PCR. Of about 79,000 clones listed, roughly 93% were seen once; the top ten hold 3% to 4%. The sequencing sample was made of PBMCs. These receptors all stem from a woman aged 30 to 39 in good health and CMV-seronegative.

V is TRBV15 and J is TRBJ1-2; 7 positions match TRBD1. Germline V gene data show CDR1 as LNHNV and CDR2 as YYDKDF (reference sequence). The CDR3 length is 16 residues. Germline trimming cut 1 base from V and 8 bases from J; bases unmatched to any gene: 13. The CDR3: CATSRAPVRGLLGYTF. The DNA for the CDR3 is TGTGCCACCAGCAGAGCTCCCGTGAGGGGGCTGTTGGGCTACACCTTC.

The genes are TRBV5-5 and TRBJ1-6, with D tentatively TRBD1 (6 bases). CDR3 length equals 18 residues. Trimming cost V 3 bases and J 0 bases, with 16 bases left between them. Per the germline V gene, CDR1 is SGHKS and CDR2 is YYEKEE (reference sequence). In nucleotides, the CDR3 is TGTGCCAGCAGCTCAAGGGACACCCTCTACTCCTATAATTCACCCCTCCACTTT. Translating it yields CASSSRDTLYSYNSPLHF.

This chain joins TRBV14 and TRBJ2-3; TRBD2 matches 11 bases. Germline V lookup: CDR1 SGHDN, CDR2 FVKESK. The ends lost 1 base at V and 2 bases at J; junction bases unmatched: 2. The CDR3 consists of 16 residues. The CDR3 here is CASSQGLAGYTDTQYF. For the CDR3, the DNA is TGTGCCAGCAGCCAAGGACTAGCGGGGTACACAGATACGCAGTATTTT.

This rearrangement joins TRBV7-2 to TRBJ2-5, with TRBD1 matching over 7 bases. The V gene end was trimmed by 6 bases and the J gene end by 4 bases; junction bases not matched to a gene: 8. From germline, CDR1 is SGHTA and CDR2 FQGNSA. The CDR3 consists of 14 residues. CDR3 sequence reads: CASRSTGFTETQYF. In DNA form, the CDR3 reads TGTGCCAGCAGATCGACAGGGTTCACAGAGACCCAGTACTTC. The entire variable domain, with the rest obtained from reference TRBV7-2 and TRBJ2-5, is as follows: GAGVSQSPSNKVTEKGKDVELRCDPISGHTALYWYRQSLGQGLEFLIYFQGNSAPDKSGLPSDRFSAERTGGSVSTLTIQRTQQEDSAVYLCASRSTGFTETQYFGPGTRLLVL.

CDR3 residues: CASSFPDSGIHEQYF. Written as DNA, the CDR3 is TGTGCCAGCAGCTTCCCAGATTCAGGGATCCACGAGCAGTACTTC. This chain uses TRBV7-9 with TRBJ2-7, with a tentative D call TRBD1 (5 bases). Germline loops: CDR1 SEHNR, CDR2 FQNEAQ (reference sequence). This CDR3 contains 15 residues. Trimming removed 3 bases from V and 5 bases from J, with 17 bases in between.

The rearrangement links TRBV4-1 to TRBJ2-7; 11 bases are shared with TRBD2. Germline V gives CDR1 MGHRA, CDR2 YSYEKL. V shed 4 bases and J 3 bases; nucleotides not matched to a gene: 5. The CDR3 spans 15 residues. The CDR3 region is CASSPKGTSGYEQYF. The DNA of the CDR3 is TGCGCCAGCAGCCCTAAAGGGACTAGCGGCTACGAGCAGTACTTC.

This chain links TRBV10-2 with TRBJ1-1, with TRBD1 matching 12 bases. The J segment lost 5 bases and the V segment lost 5 bases, leaving 6 bases of the junction unmatched. CDR1 is WSHSY, CDR2 SAAADI, per germline. The CDR3 is 15 residues long. The CDR3 DNA follows: TGCGCCAGCAGTCTGGGACAGGGGGCTGAAACTGAAGCTTTCTTT. Translation gives CASSLGQGAETEAFF.

This chain joins TRBV9 and TRBJ2-3, with TRBD2 identical over 15 bases. The CDR3 covers 14 residues. J lost 4 bases, V lost 7 bases, and 1 base had no gene match. The germline CDR1 and CDR2 sequences are SGDLS and YYNGEE. The CDR3: CASGTSGGPDTQYF. CDR3 coding DNA: TGTGCCAGCGGGACTAGCGGGGGGCCAGATACGCAGTATTTT.

The rearrangement links TRBV7-9 to TRBJ1-6; 12 bases map to TRBD1. Trimming at V came to 5 bases and at J to 11 bases, leaving 16 bases not matched to a gene. Germline CDR1 reads SEHNR; CDR2 reads FQNEAQ (reference sequence). This CDR3 spans 18 amino acids. The CDR3 loop is CASSPPGQGALGPAPLHF. CDR3 coding DNA: TGTGCCAGCAGCCCACCGGGACAGGGGGCGCTGGGGCCGGCACCCCTCCACTTT.

The rearrangement joins TRBV7-8 to TRBJ1-2; a possible D gene is TRBD1 (6 bases). The CDR3 loop spans 15 amino acids. V was clipped by 5 bases and J by 4 bases, with 17 bases between them. The V gene's germline CDR1 is SGHVS and CDR2 FQNEAQ. The CDR3 loop is CASSESGARGYGYTF. Written as DNA, the CDR3 is TGTGCCAGCAGCGAATCAGGGGCCCGAGGCTATGGCTACACCTTC.